The source of this T cell receptor (beta chain) is a study of blood T cell repertoires in COVID-19. The germline V gene encodes CDR1 SGHRS and CDR2 YFSETQ. Trimming took 4 bases from V and 1 from J; bases not matched to a gene: 5. The CDR3 sequence is 16 residues long. Profiled with immunoSEQ multiplex PCR; TCRdb holds only in-frame clones, not every one. The sample shows under 40,000 clones, about 89% of them seen only once. The chain links TRBV5-1 to TRBJ2-3, with TRBD1 matching over 11 bases. This TCR was sampled from a human donor in a cohort sampled during active COVID-19. Sequencing was done on a sample of peripheral blood. DNA of the CDR3: TGCGCCAGCAGCCCGGACAGGGGGCGACGCACAGATACGCAGTATTTT. Translated, it gives CASSPDRGRRTDTQYF.